Each of the 4 T cell receptor beta chains below was sequenced from the same sample in a study of T cells in localized non-small cell lung cancer. The repertoire was sequenced with immunoSEQ multiplex PCR; TCRdb's copy has only in-frame clones and lacks some. The sample includes 45,000 to 65,000 clones, over 60% seen only once; the top ten take roughly 4.5%. The sequences come from PBMCs, collected before any cancer treatment. These TCRs come from a woman aged 40 to 75 with stage II lung adenocarcinoma.

This sequence joins TRBV6-5 and TRBJ2-2; D is undetermined. V lost 0 bases and J lost 3, with 5 bases in between. This CDR3 is built from 14 residues. Germline values: CDR1 MNHEY, CDR2 SVGAGI. CDR3 protein: CASSYSFYTGELFF. The CDR3 DNA reads TGTGCCAGCAGTTACTCGTTTTACACCGGGGAGCTGTTTTTT.

The V gene is TRBV2, the J gene TRBJ2-7; 10 positions agree with TRBD2. This CDR3 has 12 amino acids. Losses at the gene ends were 8 bases for V and 6 bases for J; bases not matched to a gene: 4. CDR1 and CDR2 from the germline V gene are SNHLY and FYNNEI. The CDR3 protein is CASGLAGAEQYF. CDR3 DNA sequence: TGTGCCAGCGGGCTAGCGGGGGCCGAGCAGTACTTC.

This sequence joins TRBV14 and TRBJ2-5, with 7 bases matching TRBD2. The V gene's germline CDR1 is SGHDN and CDR2 FVKESK. The CDR3 is 16 amino acids. Trimming removed 4 bases from V and 1 base from J; junction bases left unmatched: 9. The CDR3 here is CASSPRDYLSQETQYF. DNA of the CDR3: TGTGCCAGCAGCCCCCGGGACTACCTCTCCCAAGAGACCCAGTACTTC. Combining the CDR3 with reference TRBV14 and TRBJ2-5 gives the whole variable domain EAGVTQFPSHSVIEKGQTVTLRCDPISGHDNLYWYRRVMGKEIKFLLHFVKESKQDESGMPNNRFLAERTGGTYSTLKVQPAELEDSGVYFCASSPRDYLSQETQYFGPGTRLLVL.

Written as DNA, the CDR3 is TGTGCCAGTACCACGAGGAGGGAAGTTGGAAACACCATATATTTT. It codes for CASTTRREVGNTIYF. The rearrangement uses TRBV19 and TRBJ1-3; no clear D. Trimming took off 7 bases at V and 3 bases at J, with 16 bases between the two ends. The CDR3 loop spans 15 amino acids. Germline CDR1 reads LNHDA; CDR2 reads SQIVND (reference sequence).